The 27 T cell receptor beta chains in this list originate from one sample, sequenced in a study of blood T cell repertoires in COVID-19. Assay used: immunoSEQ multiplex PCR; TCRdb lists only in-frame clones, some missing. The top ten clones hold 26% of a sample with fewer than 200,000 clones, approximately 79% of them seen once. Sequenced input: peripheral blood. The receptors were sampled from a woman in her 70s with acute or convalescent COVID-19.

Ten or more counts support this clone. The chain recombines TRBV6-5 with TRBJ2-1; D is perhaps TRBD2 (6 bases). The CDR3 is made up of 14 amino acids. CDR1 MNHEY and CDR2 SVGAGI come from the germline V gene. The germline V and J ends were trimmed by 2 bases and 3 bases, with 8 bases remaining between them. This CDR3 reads CASSYTTSYNEQFF. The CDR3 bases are TGTGCCAGCAGTTACACGACTAGCTACAATGAGCAGTTCTTC.

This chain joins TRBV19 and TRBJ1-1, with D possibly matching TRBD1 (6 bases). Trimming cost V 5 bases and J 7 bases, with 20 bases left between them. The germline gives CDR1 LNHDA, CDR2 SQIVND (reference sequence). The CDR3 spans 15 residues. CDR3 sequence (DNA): TGTGCCAGTAGTCCATTGACAGGCCAAGAGATTGAAGCTTTCTTT. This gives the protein CASSPLTGQEIEAFF.

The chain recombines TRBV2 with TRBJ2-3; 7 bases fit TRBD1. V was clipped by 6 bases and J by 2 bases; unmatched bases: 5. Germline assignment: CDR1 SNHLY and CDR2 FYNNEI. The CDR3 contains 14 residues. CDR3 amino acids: CASRPGQPTDTQYF. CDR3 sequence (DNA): TGTGCCAGCAGGCCGGGACAGCCCACAGATACGCAGTATTTT.

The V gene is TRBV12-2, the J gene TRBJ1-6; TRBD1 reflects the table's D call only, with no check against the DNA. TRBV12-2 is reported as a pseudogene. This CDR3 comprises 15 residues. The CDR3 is CASRLTGQGNSPLHF. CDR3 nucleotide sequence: TGTGCAAGTCGCTTAACGGGACAGGGTAATTCACCCCTCCACTTT.

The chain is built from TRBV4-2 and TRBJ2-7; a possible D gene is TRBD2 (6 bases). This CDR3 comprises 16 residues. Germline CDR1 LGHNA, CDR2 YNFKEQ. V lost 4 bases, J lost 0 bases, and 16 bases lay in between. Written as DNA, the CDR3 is TGTGCCAGCAGCCGAGACGCTAGCGAAAGCTCCTACGAGCAGTACTTC. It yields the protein CASSRDASESSYEQYF.

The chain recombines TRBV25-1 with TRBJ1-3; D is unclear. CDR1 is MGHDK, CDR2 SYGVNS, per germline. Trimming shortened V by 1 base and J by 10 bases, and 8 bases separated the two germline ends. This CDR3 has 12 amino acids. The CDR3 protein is CASSESGGTIYF. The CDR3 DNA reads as TGTGCCAGCAGTGAATCGGGAGGGACCATATATTTT.

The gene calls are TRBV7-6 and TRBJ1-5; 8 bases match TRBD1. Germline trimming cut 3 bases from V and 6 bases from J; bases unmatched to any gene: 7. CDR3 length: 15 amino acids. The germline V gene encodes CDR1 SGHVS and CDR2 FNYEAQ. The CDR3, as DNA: TGTGCCAGCAGCTTGAGAGACAGGGGAGGTCAGCCCCAGCATTTT. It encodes CASSLRDRGGQPQHF.

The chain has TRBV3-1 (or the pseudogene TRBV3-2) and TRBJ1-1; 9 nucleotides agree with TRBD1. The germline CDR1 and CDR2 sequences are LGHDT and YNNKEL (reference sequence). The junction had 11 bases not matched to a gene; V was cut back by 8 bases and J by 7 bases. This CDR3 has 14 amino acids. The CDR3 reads CASGTRTGEFEAFF. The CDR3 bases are TGTGCCAGCGGTACAAGGACAGGGGAATTTGAAGCTTTCTTT.

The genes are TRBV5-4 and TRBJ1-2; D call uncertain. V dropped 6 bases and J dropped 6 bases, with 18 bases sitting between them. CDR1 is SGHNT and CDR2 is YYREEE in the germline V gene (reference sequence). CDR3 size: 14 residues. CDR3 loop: CASTSDLKADGYTF. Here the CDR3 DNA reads TGTGCCAGCACCTCCGACTTAAAGGCAGATGGCTACACCTTC.

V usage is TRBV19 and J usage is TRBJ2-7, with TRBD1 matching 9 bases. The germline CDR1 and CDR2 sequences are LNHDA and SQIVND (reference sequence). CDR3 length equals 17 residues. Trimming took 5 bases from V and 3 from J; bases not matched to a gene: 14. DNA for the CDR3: TGTGCCAGTAGTCGCACCACCGGGACAGGGTTTGTCTACGAGCAGTACTTC. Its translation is CASSRTTGTGFVYEQYF.

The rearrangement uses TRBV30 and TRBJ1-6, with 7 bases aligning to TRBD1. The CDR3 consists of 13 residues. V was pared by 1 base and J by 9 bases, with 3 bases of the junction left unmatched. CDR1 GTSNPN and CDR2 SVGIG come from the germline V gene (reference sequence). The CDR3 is CAWSGQGVSPLHF. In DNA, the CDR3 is TGTGCCTGGAGTGGACAGGGTGTTTCACCCCTCCACTTT. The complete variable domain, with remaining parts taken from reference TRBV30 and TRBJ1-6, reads SQTIHQWPATLVQPVGSPLSLECTVEGTSNPNLYWYRQAAGRGLQLLFYSVGIGQISSEVPQNLSASRPQDRQFILSSKKLLLSDSGFYLCAWSGQGVSPLHFGNGTRLTVT.

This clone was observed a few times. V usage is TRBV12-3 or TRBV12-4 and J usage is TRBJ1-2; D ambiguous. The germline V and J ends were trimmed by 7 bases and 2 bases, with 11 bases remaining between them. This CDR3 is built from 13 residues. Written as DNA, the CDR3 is TGTGCCAGCACCCCCGGCAGGAACTATGGCTACACCTTC. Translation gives CASTPGRNYGYTF.

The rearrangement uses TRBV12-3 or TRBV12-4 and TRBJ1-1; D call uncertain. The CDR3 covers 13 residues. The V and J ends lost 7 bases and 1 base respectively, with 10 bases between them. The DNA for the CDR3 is TGTGCCAGCACCTATAACAGGAACACTGAAGCTTTCTTT. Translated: CASTYNRNTEAFF.

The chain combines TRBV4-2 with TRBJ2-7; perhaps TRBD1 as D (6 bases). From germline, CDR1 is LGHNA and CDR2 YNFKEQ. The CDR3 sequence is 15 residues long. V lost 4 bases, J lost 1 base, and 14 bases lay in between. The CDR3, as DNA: TGTGCCAGCAGCCTGGGTGAAGGGACATCCTACGAGCAGTACTTC. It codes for CASSLGEGTSYEQYF.

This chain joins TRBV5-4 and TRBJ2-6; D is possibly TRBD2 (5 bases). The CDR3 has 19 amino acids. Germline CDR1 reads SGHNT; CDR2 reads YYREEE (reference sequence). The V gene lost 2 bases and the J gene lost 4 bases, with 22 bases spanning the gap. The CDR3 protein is CASSFRRERWWAGANVLTF. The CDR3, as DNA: TGTGCCAGCAGCTTTCGTAGGGAGAGGTGGTGGGCCGGGGCCAACGTCCTGACTTTC.

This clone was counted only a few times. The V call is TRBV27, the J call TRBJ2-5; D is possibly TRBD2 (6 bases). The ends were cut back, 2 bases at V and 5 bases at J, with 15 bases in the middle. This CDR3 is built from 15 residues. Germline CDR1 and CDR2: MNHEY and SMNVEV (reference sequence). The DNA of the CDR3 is TGTGCCAGCAGTTTAGGCGGGACCCAGTTGGAGACCCAGTACTTC. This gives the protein CASSLGGTQLETQYF.

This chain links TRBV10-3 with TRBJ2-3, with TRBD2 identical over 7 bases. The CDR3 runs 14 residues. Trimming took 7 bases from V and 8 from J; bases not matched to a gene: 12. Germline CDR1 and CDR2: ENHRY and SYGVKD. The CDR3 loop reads CAITKTGGASTQYF. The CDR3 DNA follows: TGTGCCATCACTAAAACGGGAGGCGCGAGTACGCAGTATTTT.

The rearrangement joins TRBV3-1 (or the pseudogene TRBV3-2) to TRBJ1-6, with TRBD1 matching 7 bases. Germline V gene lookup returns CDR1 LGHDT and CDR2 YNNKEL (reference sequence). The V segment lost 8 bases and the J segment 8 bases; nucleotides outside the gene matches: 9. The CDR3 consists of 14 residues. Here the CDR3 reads CASANTGVYSPLHF. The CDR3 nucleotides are TGTGCCAGCGCTAACACAGGGGTTTATTCACCCCTCCACTTT.

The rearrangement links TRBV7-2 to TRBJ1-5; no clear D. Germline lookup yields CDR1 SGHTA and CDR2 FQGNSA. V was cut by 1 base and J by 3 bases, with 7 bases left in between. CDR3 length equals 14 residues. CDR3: CASSLGSVNQPQHF. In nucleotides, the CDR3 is TGTGCCAGCAGCTTAGGTTCAGTCAATCAGCCCCAGCATTTT.

The CDR3 region has the DNA TGCGCCAGCAGCTTGACCCCCGGGGACAGGGGGGACACTGAAGCTTTCTTT. Translation: CASSLTPGDRGDTEAFF. The chain couples TRBV5-1 to TRBJ1-1; 11 positions match TRBD1. The CDR3 runs 17 residues. Per germline, CDR1 SGHRS and CDR2 YFSETQ. V dropped 1 base and J dropped 3; count of bases not matched to a gene: 8. Looking up the rest from reference TRBV5-1 and TRBJ1-1 gives the full variable domain: KAGVTQTPRYLIKTRGQQVTLSCSPISGHRSVSWYQQTPGQGLQFLFEYFSETQRNKGNFPGRFSGRQFSNSRSEMNVSTLELGDSALYLCASSLTPGDRGDTEAFFGQGTRLTVV.

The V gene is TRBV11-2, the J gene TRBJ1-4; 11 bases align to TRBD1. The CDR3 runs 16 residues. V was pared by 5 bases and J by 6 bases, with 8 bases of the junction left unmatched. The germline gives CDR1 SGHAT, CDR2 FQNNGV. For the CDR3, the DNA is TGTGCCAGCAGCACACGGACAGGGGGCCAGTATGAAAAACTGTTTTTT. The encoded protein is CASSTRTGGQYEKLFF.

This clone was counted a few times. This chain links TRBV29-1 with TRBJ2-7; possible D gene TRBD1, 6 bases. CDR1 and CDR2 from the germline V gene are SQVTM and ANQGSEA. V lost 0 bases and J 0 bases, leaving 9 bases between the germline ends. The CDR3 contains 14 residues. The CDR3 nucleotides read TGCAGCGTTGAAGATAAACAGGGCTCCTACGAGCAGTACTTC. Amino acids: CSVEDKQGSYEQYF.

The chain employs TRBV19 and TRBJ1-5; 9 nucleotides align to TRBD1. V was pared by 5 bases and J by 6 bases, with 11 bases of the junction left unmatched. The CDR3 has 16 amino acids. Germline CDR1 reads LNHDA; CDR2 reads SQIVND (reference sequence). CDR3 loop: CASSPREGQGGQPQHF. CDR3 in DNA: TGTGCCAGTAGTCCGAGAGAGGGACAGGGAGGTCAGCCCCAGCATTTT.

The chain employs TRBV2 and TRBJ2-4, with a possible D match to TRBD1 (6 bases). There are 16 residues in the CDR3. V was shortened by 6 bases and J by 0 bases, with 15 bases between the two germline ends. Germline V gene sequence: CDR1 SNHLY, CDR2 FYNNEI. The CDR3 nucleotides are TGTGCCAGCAGCCCCAGACAGGTCCTAGCCAAAAACATTCAGTACTTC. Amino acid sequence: CASSPRQVLAKNIQYF.

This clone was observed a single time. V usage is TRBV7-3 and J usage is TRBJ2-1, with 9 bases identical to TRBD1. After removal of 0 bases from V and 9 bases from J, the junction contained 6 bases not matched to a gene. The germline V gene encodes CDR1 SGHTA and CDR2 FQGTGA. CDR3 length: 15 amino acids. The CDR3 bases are TGTGCCAGCAGCTTAACGGACAGGGGCGAGGGTGAGCAGTTCTTC. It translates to CASSLTDRGEGEQFF.

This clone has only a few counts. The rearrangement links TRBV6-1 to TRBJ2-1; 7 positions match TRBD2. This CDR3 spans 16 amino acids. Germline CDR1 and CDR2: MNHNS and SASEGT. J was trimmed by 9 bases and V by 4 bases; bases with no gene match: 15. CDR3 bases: TGTGCCAGCAGTGCCCCCACGGCGGGAGCGTTCGGTGAGCAGTTCTTC. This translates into CASSAPTAGAFGEQFF.

CDR3 region: CASSRTSGTSGLGELFF. The CDR3 coding sequence is TGCGCCAGCAGCCGGACTAGCGGGACCTCCGGCCTCGGGGAGCTGTTTTTT. V usage is TRBV4-1 and J usage is TRBJ2-2; 12 nucleotides agree with TRBD2. Unmatched junction bases numbered 10, after V lost 4 bases and J lost 7 bases. Germline V gene lookup returns CDR1 MGHRA and CDR2 YSYEKL. The length of the CDR3 is 17 residues.